The source of this T cell receptor (beta chain) is a study of PD-L1 blockade in urothelial cancer. The V gene's germline CDR1 is KGHSY and CDR2 FQNENV. The V and J ends lost 4 bases and 2 bases respectively, with 15 bases between them. The length of the CDR3 is 16 residues. TCRdb's table, derived via immunoSEQ multiplex PCR, lists solely in-frame clones and lacks some. The top ten hold roughly 14% of the sample, which has roughly 50,000 clones, 87% seen once. Time point in this sample: pretreatment peripheral blood. This clone came up a few times. The source of this sequence is a woman aged 60 to 75 with urothelial cancer. The chain joins TRBV16 to TRBJ1-3; a possible D gene is TRBD1 (5 bases). The material was PBMCs, obtained around atezolizumab (anti-PD-L1) treatment. CDR3 region: CASSLFRDLPGNTIYF. The CDR3 DNA is TGTGCCAGCAGCCTCTTCAGGGATCTACCTGGAAACACCATATATTTT.